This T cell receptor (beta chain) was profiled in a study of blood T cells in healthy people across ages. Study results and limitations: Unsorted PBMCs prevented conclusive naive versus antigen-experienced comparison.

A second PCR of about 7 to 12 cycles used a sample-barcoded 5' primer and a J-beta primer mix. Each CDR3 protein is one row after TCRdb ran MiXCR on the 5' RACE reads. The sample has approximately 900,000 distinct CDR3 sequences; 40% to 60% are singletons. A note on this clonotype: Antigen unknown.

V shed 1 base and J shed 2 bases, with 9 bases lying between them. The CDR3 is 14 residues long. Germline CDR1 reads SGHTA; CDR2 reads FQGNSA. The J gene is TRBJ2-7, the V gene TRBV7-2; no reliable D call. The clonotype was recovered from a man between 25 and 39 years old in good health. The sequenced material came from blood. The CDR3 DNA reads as TGTGCCAGCAGCTTAGGGGCAGAGACCTACGAGCAGTACTTC. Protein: CASSLGAETYEQYF.